These 3 T cell receptor beta chains originate from one sample sequenced in a study of OX40 agonist ivuxolimab in advanced cancers. Sequencing used immunoSEQ multiplex PCR; TCRdb keeps in-frame clones, though not all of them. The sample has approximately 89,000 clones; more than 85% are singletons. Sample: CD4+ or CD8+ T cells sorted from blood, taken in a trial of the OX40 agonist ivuxolimab. The receptors here all came from an adult with an advanced solid tumor such as melanoma, head and neck, liver or kidney cancer.

The gene calls are TRBV4-3 and TRBJ1-2; possibly TRBD1 for D (6 bases). Germline-derived CDR1 and CDR2 are LGHNA and YSLEER. The CDR3 runs to 17 residues. The V end lost 2 bases, the J end lost 0 bases, and 16 bases lay between the germline ends. CDR3 sequence: CASSQQRGGQSNYGYTF. CDR3 nucleotides: TGCGCCAGCAGCCAACAAAGGGGGGGGCAGTCTAACTATGGCTACACCTTC.

This clone was counted a few times. The V and J genes are TRBV28 and TRBJ2-6, with D hard to call. Deletions cut 0 bases from V and 3 bases from J, with 6 bases between. Germline CDR1 is MDHEN and CDR2 is SYDVKM. This CDR3 comprises 15 residues. The CDR3 region has the DNA TGTGCCAGCAGTTTATGGGGTTTTGGGGCCAACGTCCTGACTTTC. It encodes CASSLWGFGANVLTF.

The chain links TRBV28 to TRBJ1-3; D remains ambiguous. The CDR3 has 17 residues. The germline gives CDR1 MDHEN, CDR2 SYDVKM. V shed 4 bases and J shed 5 bases, with 21 bases lying between them. The CDR3 DNA follows: TGTGCCAGCAGTTCCTATCTAGGGCCTACCCAGAGAAACACCATATATTTT. Translation: CASSSYLGPTQRNTIYF.